These 9 T cell receptor beta chains were all obtained from the same sample, sequenced in a study of T-cell reconstitution after alpha-beta-depleted transplantation in children. Construction of the TCRbeta library involved unique molecular identifiers. TCRdb re-analysed the PCR reads in MiXCR, keeping a single row per CDR3 protein. The table has approximately 630,000 distinct CDR3 sequences, 13% seen once. This specimen consisted of PBMCs, obtained before TCRalphabeta/CD19-depleted stem cell transplant. Source of these receptors: a girl aged 2 to 10 with congenital amegakaryocytic thrombocytopenia, due to receive a stem cell transplant.

This clonotype was seen repeatedly, ten times or more. The chain recombines TRBV20-1 with TRBJ2-1; TRBD2 matches 7 bases. The germline V gene encodes CDR1 DFQATT and CDR2 SNEGSKA (reference sequence). This CDR3 is built from 16 residues. With 1 base clipped from V and 4 bases from J, the junction kept 10 bases outside the gene matches. The CDR3 reads CSARGISGAEYNEQFF. The CDR3 DNA follows: TGCAGTGCTAGAGGAATAAGCGGGGCCGAGTACAATGAGCAGTTCTTC.

This clonotype was detected a few times. The chain has TRBV5-1 and TRBJ2-1, with 10 bases fitting TRBD2. Germline V gene data show CDR1 as SGHRS and CDR2 as YFSETQ. V gave up 5 bases and J gave up 5 bases; unmatched junction bases: 7. The length of the CDR3 is 15 residues. Here the CDR3 reads CASRASGSRDNEQFF. The CDR3, as DNA: TGCGCCAGCAGAGCTAGCGGGAGCAGAGACAATGAGCAGTTCTTC.

This clonotype was seen only a few times. This chain joins TRBV19 and TRBJ2-3, with D possibly TRBD2 on 6 matching bases. There are 15 residues in the CDR3. Germline V gene lookup returns CDR1 LNHDA and CDR2 SQIVND (reference sequence). V was pared by 9 bases and J by 4 bases, with 20 bases between. CDR3 bases: TGTGCCAGCACCCTGGGACTCAAGGGCCCAGATACGCAGTATTTT. This codes for CASTLGLKGPDTQYF.

There are many counts of this clonotype. V usage is TRBV20-1 and J usage is TRBJ1-2; TRBD1 might be the D (5 bases). The CDR3 has 15 amino acids. Trimming shortened V by 1 base and J by 2 bases, and 14 bases separated the two germline ends. Germline V gives CDR1 DFQATT, CDR2 SNEGSKA (reference sequence). CDR3 nucleotides: TGCAGTGCTAGAGGTTTTGAGGGGACCAACTATGGCTACACCTTC. Translated, it gives CSARGFEGTNYGYTF.

The chain carries TRBV4-1 and TRBJ2-3; D may be TRBD2 (6 bases). Germline lookup yields CDR1 MGHRA and CDR2 YSYEKL. CDR3 length: 17 residues. Trimming took off 1 base at V and 9 bases at J, with 23 bases between the two ends. The DNA of the CDR3 is TGCGCCAGCAGCCAAGGTGCCGGGACTCTCACTATCGAGACGCAGTATTTT. This translates into CASSQGAGTLTIETQYF.

V is TRBV12-3 or TRBV12-4 and J is TRBJ2-3; perhaps TRBD2 as D (5 bases). The V gene lost 5 bases and the J gene lost 8 bases, with 20 bases spanning the gap. The CDR3 is made up of 15 amino acids. CDR3 nucleotide sequence: TGTGCCAGCAGTCCTCCGGGGTCTCGCGTTGGTACGCAGTATTTT. Protein sequence: CASSPPGSRVGTQYF.

J is TRBJ2-3 and V is TRBV5-1; maybe TRBD2 (6 bases). V was pared by 4 bases and J by 4 bases, with 16 bases between. CDR3 length: 15 residues. Germline lookup yields CDR1 SGHRS and CDR2 YFSETQ. The CDR3 coding sequence is TGCGCCAGCAGCGGTGGGTCAGGAGGGGCAGATACGCAGTATTTT. Amino acid sequence: CASSGGSGGADTQYF. Supplemented by reference TRBV5-1 and TRBJ2-3, the full variable domain reads KAGVTQTPRYLIKTRGQQVTLSCSPISGHRSVSWYQQTPGQGLQFLFEYFSETQRNKGNFPGRFSGRQFSNSRSEMNVSTLELGDSALYLCASSGGSGGADTQYFGPGTRLTVL.

V gene TRBV20-1 combines with J gene TRBJ2-5, with 9 bases matching TRBD2. The CDR3 loop spans 17 amino acids. J was trimmed by 4 bases and V by 0 bases; bases with no gene match: 12. Germline CDR1 and CDR2: DFQATT and SNEGSKA (reference sequence). For the CDR3, the DNA is TGCAGTGCTAGAGACCCCATAGCGGGAGATTTCGGAGAGACCCAGTACTTC. Translating it yields CSARDPIAGDFGETQYF.

This clonotype was seen at least ten times. The CDR3 sequence is CASSPTSVYEQYF. Here the CDR3 DNA reads TGTGCCAGCAGCCCGACTAGCGTCTACGAGCAGTACTTC. V gene TRBV28 combines with J gene TRBJ2-7, with 8 bases identical to TRBD2. The germline gives CDR1 MDHEN, CDR2 SYDVKM. The J segment lost 3 bases and the V segment lost 6 bases, leaving 4 bases of the junction unmatched. The CDR3 is 13 amino acids.